Shown below are 11 T cell receptor beta chains from a single sample sequenced in a study of cytomegalovirus exposure and HLA in healthy donors. The PCR made use of 60 Vbeta and 13 Jbeta primers. Assay used: immunoSEQ multiplex PCR; TCRdb lists only in-frame clones, some missing. The data contain roughly 71,000 clones, 62% of them singletons. Sequencing used PBMCs. The source of these receptors is a man aged 25 to 40 in good health and CMV-seronegative.

This clone came up a few times. V is TRBV6-1 and J is TRBJ1-1; no definite D call. V was clipped by 4 bases and J by 3 bases, with 6 bases between them. From germline, CDR1 is MNHNS and CDR2 SASEGT. The CDR3 is made up of 12 amino acids. The CDR3 DNA reads TGTGCCAGCAGTGGAGCCTACACTGAAGCTTTCTTT. Its translation: CASSGAYTEAFF.

This clone has only one observation. CDR3 residues: CASSPPWGGGGEQFF. The CDR3 nucleotides read TGTGCCAGCAGCCCCCCCTGGGGGGGCGGCGGTGAGCAGTTCTTC. The chain links TRBV9 to TRBJ2-1; possibly TRBD2 for D (7 bases). The germline CDR1 and CDR2 sequences are SGDLS and YYNGEE. Trimming took off 4 bases at V and 9 bases at J, with 20 bases between the two ends. The CDR3 covers 15 residues.

This clone occurred a few times. J is TRBJ1-4 and V is TRBV13, with D perhaps matching TRBD1 (5 bases). This CDR3 is built from 15 residues. From germline, CDR1 is PRHDT and CDR2 FYEKMQ (reference sequence). Trimming took off 1 base at V and 5 bases at J, with 11 bases between the two ends. CDR3 in DNA: TGTGCCAGCAGCTTAGTCCAGGGAGGAAATGAAAAACTGTTTTTT. As protein: CASSLVQGGNEKLFF.

The chain is built from TRBV19 and TRBJ1-6; the match to TRBD1 covers 8 bases. Losses at the gene ends were 8 bases for V and 5 bases for J; bases not matched to a gene: 8. CDR1 and CDR2 (germline): LNHDA, SQIVND (reference sequence). The CDR3 totals 15 residues. The CDR3 DNA sequence: TGTGCCAGTGGGCAGGGGGCATTTGATAATTCACCCCTCCACTTT. This encodes CASGQGAFDNSPLHF.

This clone showed up just a few times. The V and J genes are TRBV15 and TRBJ2-1; D perhaps matches TRBD2 (5 bases). With 0 bases removed from V and 8 bases from J, the gap between germline ends came to 14 bases. This CDR3 spans 15 amino acids. Per germline, CDR1 LNHNV and CDR2 YYDKDF (reference sequence). The chain's CDR3 is CATSRDGEGSDEQFF. CDR3 nucleotides: TGTGCCACCAGCAGAGATGGTGAAGGGAGCGATGAGCAGTTCTTC.

This clone was detected only a few times. The V gene is TRBV4-2, the J gene TRBJ2-7; 8 bases match TRBD1. Trimming removed 3 bases from V and 4 bases from J; junction bases left unmatched: 8. Germline CDR1 LGHNA, CDR2 YNFKEQ. CDR3 length: 15 amino acids. CDR3 residues: CASSQQTGAVYEQYF. The CDR3 DNA sequence: TGTGCCAGCAGCCAGCAGACAGGGGCGGTGTACGAGCAGTACTTC.

V gene TRBV7-9 combines with J gene TRBJ2-5, with TRBD2 identical over 11 bases. This CDR3 is 16 amino acids long. V trimming: 1 base; J trimming: 3 bases; junction bases outside the gene matches: 4. Germline CDR1 and CDR2: SEHNR and FQNEAQ (reference sequence). In DNA, the CDR3 is TGTGCCAGCAGCTTAGGACTAGCGGGGCCCGAAGAGACCCAGTACTTC. Its translation is CASSLGLAGPEETQYF.

This sequence joins TRBV4-1 and TRBJ1-3, with D unresolved. The germline CDR1 and CDR2 sequences are MGHRA and YSYEKL. This CDR3 is built from 17 residues. V was cut by 1 base and J by 4 bases, with 17 bases left in between. The CDR3 is CASSQVAEGAGGNTIYF. The CDR3 DNA reads as TGCGCCAGCAGCCAAGTCGCCGAGGGCGCGGGCGGAAACACCATATATTTT.

J is TRBJ2-5 and V is TRBV2, with TRBD2 matching over 7 bases. J lost 5 bases, V lost 10 bases, and 10 bases had no gene match. The CDR3 has 13 amino acids. Germline V lookup: CDR1 SNHLY, CDR2 FYNNEI. The CDR3 loop reads CATHSGWGETQYF. CDR3 bases: TGTGCCACCCATAGCGGGTGGGGCGAGACCCAGTACTTC.

This clone was detected a few times. The chain recombines TRBV5-1 with TRBJ2-1; D unclear. CDR1 and CDR2 from the germline V gene are SGHRS and YFSETQ. CDR3 length equals 12 residues. The V end was cut by 0 bases, the J end by 7 bases, with 5 bases between. CDR3 protein: CASSLVQNEQFF. CDR3 DNA sequence: TGCGCCAGCAGCTTGGTCCAAAATGAGCAGTTCTTC.

J is TRBJ2-7 and V is TRBV29-1, with D tentatively TRBD1 (6 bases). The CDR3 has 14 residues. Trimming cost V 5 bases and J 5 bases, with 19 bases left between them. In germline, CDR1 is SQVTM, CDR2 ANQGSEA. In nucleotides, the CDR3 is TGCAGCGTTCGACGGACAGAGATAGCTCACGAGCAGTACTTC. This gives the protein CSVRRTEIAHEQYF.